This T cell receptor beta chain was sequenced during a study of spatial heterogeneity in lung cancer. Study-wide context: Detection consistently captured more beta-chain sequences than alpha-chain sequences. Study outcomes and limitations: Ubiquitous expanded tumor TCRs were observed in blood more at resection than follow-up.

In the library, each TCR cDNA molecule bore its own unique molecular identifier. TCRdb passed the 5' RACE reads through MiXCR, listing each CDR3 protein once. The sample gives around 60,000 distinct CDR3 sequences, approximately 8% of which show up once; less than 15% is in the top ten. Stated time point: sample taken at primary tumor resection. Researchers sequenced whole RNA taken from tumor, nontumor lung or frozen PBMC without sorting. Samples were donated by 72 untreated early-stage non-small cell lung cancer patients. Of note for this clonotype: Its antigen is unidentified.

This CDR3 has 13 amino acids. Trimming shortened V by 6 bases and J by 1 base, and 9 bases separated the two germline ends. Germline CDR1 and CDR2: MNHEY and SVGEGT. This rearrangement joins TRBV6-2 or TRBV6-3 to TRBJ1-1; no reliable D call. The source of this sequence is a female donor with early-stage non-small cell lung cancer. Sample: PBMCs, taken at surgery. The CDR3 sequence: CASRLTQNTEAFF. In nucleotides, the CDR3 is TGTGCCAGCAGACTTACACAGAACACTGAAGCTTTCTTT.